This T cell receptor (beta chain) was sequenced during a study of shared clonotypes between healthy human individuals. The V and J ends lost 5 bases and 0 bases respectively, with 14 bases between them. Germline V gene lookup returns CDR1 SGHTA and CDR2 FQGNSA. This CDR3 contains 15 residues. Approximately 210 ng DNA, about 33,000 T cell genomes, went into each sorted-subset replicate PCR. Sequencing was performed with immunoSEQ multiplex PCR; in TCRdb, only in-frame clones are kept and a portion is missing. The sample contains millions of clones, approximately 92% of which appear only once. The genes are TRBV7-2 and TRBJ2-7; a weak D match, TRBD2 (6 bases). Material: naive CD4+ T cells sorted from blood. As for subset: CD45RA+ positively selected. The TCR sequence derives from a man aged 18 to 29 in good health. The CDR3 nucleotides are TGTGCCAGCAGCCCGCTAGCGTTCAGCTCCTACGAGCAGTACTTC. Translating it yields CASSPLAFSSYEQYF.